A single sample is the source of the 7 T cell receptor beta chains below, sequenced in a study of blood T cell repertoires in COVID-19. Profiling relied on immunoSEQ multiplex PCR, and the TCRdb table lists in-frame clones only, not all of them. The sample records roughly 220,000 clones, around 91% being singletons. Sequencing was carried out using PBMCs or T cells enriched from blood (not recorded which). The receptors here all came from a young woman in a cohort exposed to, infected with or recovered from COVID-19 (not recorded which).

The J gene is TRBJ1-5, the V gene TRBV28; a weak D match, TRBD1 (5 bases). Trimming removed 3 bases at V and 4 bases at J, with 10 bases between. In germline, CDR1 is MDHEN, CDR2 SYDVKM. CDR3 length: 14 amino acids. The CDR3 region has the DNA TGTGCCAGCAGTTTGATGGGGGGTAATCAGCCCCAGCATTTT. It encodes CASSLMGGNQPQHF.

This clone was found many times. This chain joins TRBV3-1 (or the pseudogene TRBV3-2) and TRBJ2-5; TRBD2 matches at 8 bases. Germline V CDR1 and CDR2: LGHDT, YNNKEL (reference sequence). The CDR3 is 15 residues long. The V segment lost 4 bases and the J segment 1 base; nucleotides outside the gene matches: 5. The CDR3 reads CASSPTLAVQETQYF. The DNA of the CDR3 is TGTGCCAGCAGCCCGACACTAGCGGTCCAAGAGACCCAGTACTTC.

This clone appeared many times. The V gene is TRBV27, the J gene TRBJ2-7; D unresolved. CDR1 MNHEY and CDR2 SMNVEV come from the germline V gene (reference sequence). This CDR3 contains 12 residues. V gave up 5 bases and J gave up 1 base, with 6 bases separating them. The CDR3 sequence: CASSQNSYEQYF. CDR3 sequence (DNA): TGTGCCAGCAGTCAGAATTCCTACGAGCAGTACTTC.

This chain connects TRBV19 to TRBJ1-2; possibly TRBD1 for D (5 bases). Germline V gives CDR1 LNHDA, CDR2 SQIVND (reference sequence). Deletions cut 3 bases from V and 4 bases from J, with 12 bases between. The CDR3 has 14 residues. The CDR3 loop reads CASSITSGFYGYTF. The CDR3 DNA is TGTGCCAGTAGTATCACCTCAGGGTTCTATGGCTACACCTTC.

In this sample, this clone turned up once. The chain combines TRBV7-7 with TRBJ2-5; D might be TRBD1 (5 bases). Germline lookup yields CDR1 SSHAT and CDR2 FNYEAQ (reference sequence). The CDR3 length is 15 residues. Deletions cut 3 bases from V and 4 bases from J, with 15 bases between. CDR3 nucleotides: TGTGCCAGCAGCTTTGGGCAGGGATCAGGAGAGACCCAGTACTTC. This encodes CASSFGQGSGETQYF.

The rearrangement links TRBV7-9 to TRBJ1-1; no clear D gene. The CDR3 has 14 amino acids. The germline V gene has CDR1 SEHNR and CDR2 FQNEAQ (reference sequence). Trimming cost V 4 bases and J 1 base, with 10 bases left between them. The CDR3 nucleotides read TGTGCCAGCAGCTACGCTGAGGAGAACACTGAAGCTTTCTTT. This translates into CASSYAEENTEAFF.

V is TRBV19 and J is TRBJ2-3; no definite D call. Germline CDR1 is LNHDA and CDR2 is SQIVND (reference sequence). This CDR3 spans 12 amino acids. The germline V and J ends were trimmed by 5 bases and 4 bases, with 7 bases remaining between them. The CDR3 here is CASSVIADTQYF. In DNA, the CDR3 is TGTGCCAGTAGTGTAATTGCAGATACGCAGTATTTT.